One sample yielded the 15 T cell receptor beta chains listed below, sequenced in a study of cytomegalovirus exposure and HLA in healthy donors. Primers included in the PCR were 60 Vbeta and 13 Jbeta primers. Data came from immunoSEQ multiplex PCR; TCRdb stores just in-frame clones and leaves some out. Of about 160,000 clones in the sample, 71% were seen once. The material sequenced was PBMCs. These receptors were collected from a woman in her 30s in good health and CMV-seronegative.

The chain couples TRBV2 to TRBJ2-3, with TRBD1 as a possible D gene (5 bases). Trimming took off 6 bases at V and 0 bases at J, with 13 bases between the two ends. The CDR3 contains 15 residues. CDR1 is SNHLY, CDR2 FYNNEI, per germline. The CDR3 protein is CASRLGQRSTDTQYF. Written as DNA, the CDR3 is TGTGCCAGCAGGTTGGGGCAGAGGAGCACAGATACGCAGTATTTT.

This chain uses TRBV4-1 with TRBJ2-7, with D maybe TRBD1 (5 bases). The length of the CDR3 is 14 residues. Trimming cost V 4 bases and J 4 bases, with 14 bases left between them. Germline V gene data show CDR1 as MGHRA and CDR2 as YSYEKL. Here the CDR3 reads CASSPLGRIYEQYF. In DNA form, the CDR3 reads TGCGCCAGCAGCCCGCTGGGGCGGATATACGAGCAGTACTTC.

The CDR3 nucleotides read TGTGCCGGTTCAAGGGTGGCAGGGGGAGGTACTGAAGCTTTCTTT. Encoded protein: CAGSRVAGGGTEAFF. This sequence joins TRBV6-1 and TRBJ1-1, with TRBD1 identical over 7 bases. In germline, CDR1 is MNHNS, CDR2 SASEGT. V was clipped by 11 bases and J by 5 bases; unmatched bases: 17. The CDR3 spans 15 residues.

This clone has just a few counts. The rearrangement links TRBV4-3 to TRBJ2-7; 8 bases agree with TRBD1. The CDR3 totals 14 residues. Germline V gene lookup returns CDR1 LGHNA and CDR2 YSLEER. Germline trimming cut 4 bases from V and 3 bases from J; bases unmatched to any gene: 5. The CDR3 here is CASSPGQGSYEQYF. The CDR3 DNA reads TGCGCCAGCAGCCCCGGACAGGGAAGCTACGAGCAGTACTTC.

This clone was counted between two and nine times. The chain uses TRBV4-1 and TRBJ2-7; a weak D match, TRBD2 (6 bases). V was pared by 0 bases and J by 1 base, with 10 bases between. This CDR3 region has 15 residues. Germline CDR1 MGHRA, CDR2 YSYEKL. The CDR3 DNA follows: TGCGCCAGCAGCCAAGATTCCAGCGGGTCCTACGAGCAGTACTTC. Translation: CASSQDSSGSYEQYF.

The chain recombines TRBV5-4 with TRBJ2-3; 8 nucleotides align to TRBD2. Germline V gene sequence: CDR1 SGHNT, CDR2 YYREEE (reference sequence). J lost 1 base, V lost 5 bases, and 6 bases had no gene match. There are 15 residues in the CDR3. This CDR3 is CASSRAGGGTDTQYF. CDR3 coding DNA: TGTGCCAGCAGTAGGGCGGGAGGTGGCACAGATACGCAGTATTTT.

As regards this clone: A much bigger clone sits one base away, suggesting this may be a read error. CDR3 amino acids: CSVGSKGRIANTGELFF. The CDR3 DNA reads as TGCAGCGTTGGGTCGAAGGGGAGGATCGCGAACACCGGGGAGCTGTTTTTT. The genes are TRBV29-1 and TRBJ2-2; D might be TRBD2 (6 bases). Trimming shortened V by 4 bases and J by 0 bases, and 18 bases separated the two germline ends. The germline gives CDR1 SQVTM, CDR2 ANQGSEA. The CDR3 totals 17 residues.

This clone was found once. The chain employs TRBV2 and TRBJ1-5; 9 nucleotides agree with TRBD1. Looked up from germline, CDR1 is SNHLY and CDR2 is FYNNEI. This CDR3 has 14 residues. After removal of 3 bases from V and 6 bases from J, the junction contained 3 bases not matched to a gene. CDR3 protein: CASSEGQGGQPQHF. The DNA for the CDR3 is TGTGCCAGCAGTGAGGGACAGGGAGGTCAGCCCCAGCATTTT.

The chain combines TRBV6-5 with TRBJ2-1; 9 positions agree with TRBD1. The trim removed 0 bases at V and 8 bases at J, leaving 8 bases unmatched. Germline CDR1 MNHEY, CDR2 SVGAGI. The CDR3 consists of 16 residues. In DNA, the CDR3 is TGTGCCAGCAGTTACTCGACTACAGGGGGCCTGGATGAGCAGTTCTTC. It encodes CASSYSTTGGLDEQFF.

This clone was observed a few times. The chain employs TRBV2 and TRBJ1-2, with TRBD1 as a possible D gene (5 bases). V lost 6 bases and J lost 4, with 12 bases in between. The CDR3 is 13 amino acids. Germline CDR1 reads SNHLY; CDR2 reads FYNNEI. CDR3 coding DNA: TGTGCCAGCAGAGGCAGGGAATTCTATGGCTACACCTTC. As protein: CASRGREFYGYTF.

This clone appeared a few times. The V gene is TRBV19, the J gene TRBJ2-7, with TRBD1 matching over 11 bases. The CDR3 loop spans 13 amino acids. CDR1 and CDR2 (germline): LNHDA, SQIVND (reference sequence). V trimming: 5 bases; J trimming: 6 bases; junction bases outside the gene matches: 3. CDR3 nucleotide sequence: TGTGCCAGTAGTCGGGACAGGGGGAGCGAGCAGTACTTC. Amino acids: CASSRDRGSEQYF. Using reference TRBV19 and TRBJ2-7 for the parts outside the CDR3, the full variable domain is DGGITQSPKYLFRKEGQNVTLSCEQNLNHDAMYWYRQDPGQGLRLIYYSQIVNDFQKGDIAEGYSVSREKKESFPLTVTSAQKNPTAFYLCASSRDRGSEQYFGPGTRLTVT.

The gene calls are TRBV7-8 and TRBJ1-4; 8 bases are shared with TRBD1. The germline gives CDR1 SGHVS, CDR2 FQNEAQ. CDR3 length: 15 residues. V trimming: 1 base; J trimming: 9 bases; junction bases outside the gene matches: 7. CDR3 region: CASSLVGQGAKKLFF. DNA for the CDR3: TGTGCCAGCAGCTTAGTCGGCCAGGGGGCGAAAAAACTGTTTTTT. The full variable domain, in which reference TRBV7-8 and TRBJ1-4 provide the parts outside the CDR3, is GAGVSQSPRYKVAKRGQDVALRCDPISGHVSLFWYQQALGQGPEFLTYFQNEAQLDKSGLPSDRFFAERPEGSVSTLKIQRTQQEDSAVYLCASSLVGQGAKKLFFGSGTQLSVL.

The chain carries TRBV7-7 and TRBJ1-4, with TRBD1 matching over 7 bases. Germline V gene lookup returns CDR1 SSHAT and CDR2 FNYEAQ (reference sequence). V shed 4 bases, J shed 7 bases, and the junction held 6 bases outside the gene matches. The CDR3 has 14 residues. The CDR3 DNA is TGTGCCAGCAGCTCAGACAGGGCAAGTGAAAAACTGTTTTTT. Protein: CASSSDRASEKLFF.

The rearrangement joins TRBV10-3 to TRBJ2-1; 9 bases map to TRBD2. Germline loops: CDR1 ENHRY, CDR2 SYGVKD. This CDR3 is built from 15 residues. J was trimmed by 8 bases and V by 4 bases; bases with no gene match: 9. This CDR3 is CAISGGSGRVYEQFF. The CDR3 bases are TGTGCCATCAGTGGTGGTAGCGGGAGAGTCTATGAGCAGTTCTTC.

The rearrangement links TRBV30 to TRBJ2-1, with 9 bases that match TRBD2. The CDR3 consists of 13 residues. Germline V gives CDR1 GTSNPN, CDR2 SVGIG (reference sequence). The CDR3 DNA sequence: TGTGCTTCAGGTGCTAGCGGGACTAATGAGCAGTTCTTC. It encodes CASGASGTNEQFF.